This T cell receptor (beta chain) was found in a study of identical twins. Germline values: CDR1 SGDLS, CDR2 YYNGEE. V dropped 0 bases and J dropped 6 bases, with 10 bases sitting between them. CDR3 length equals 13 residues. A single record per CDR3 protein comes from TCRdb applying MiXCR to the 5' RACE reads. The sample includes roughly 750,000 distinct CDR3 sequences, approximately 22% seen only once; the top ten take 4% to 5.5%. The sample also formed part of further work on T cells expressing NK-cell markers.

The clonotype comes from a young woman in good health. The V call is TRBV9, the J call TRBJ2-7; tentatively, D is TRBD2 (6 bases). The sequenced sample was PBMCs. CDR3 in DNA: TGTGCCAGCAGCGTAGCCGCCGGGGGCGAGCAGTACTTC. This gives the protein CASSVAAGGEQYF.